Following are 23 T cell receptor beta chains from one sample sequenced in a study of response to subunit inactivated influenza vaccine. TCRdb recomputed calls from the RT-PCR reads with MiXCR, one row per CDR3 protein. The profile covers 550,000 to 800,000 distinct CDR3 sequences, with approximately 14% appearing a single time and 6% to 7% taken by the ten largest. This specimen was PBMCs from blood, taken around 15 days before vaccination. The receptors originated from a man over 45 who received an inactivated influenza vaccine.

The rearrangement links TRBV29-1 to TRBJ2-6, with 10 bases identical to TRBD1. This CDR3 comprises 16 residues. Germline V gene lookup returns CDR1 SQVTM and CDR2 ANQGSEA. V was clipped by 7 bases and J by 0 bases; unmatched bases: 6. This chain's CDR3 is CSAWGQGISGANVLTF. The CDR3 DNA reads TGCAGCGCCTGGGGACAGGGGATCTCTGGGGCCAACGTCCTGACTTTC.

The CDR3 DNA is TGTGCCAGCAGCTCCGGGACAGGGGAAGGCTACACCTTC. Amino acids: CASSSGTGEGYTF. This rearrangement joins TRBV7-3 to TRBJ1-2; 10 nucleotides match TRBD1. V was clipped by 4 bases and J by 8 bases; unmatched bases: 4. The CDR3 covers 13 residues. Germline CDR1 is SGHTA and CDR2 is FQGTGA.

The V call is TRBV7-2, the J call TRBJ1-2, with D possibly TRBD1 on 5 matching bases. CDR3 size: 15 residues. Trimming removed 1 base at V and 8 bases at J, with 17 bases between. Germline CDR1 SGHTA, CDR2 FQGNSA. CDR3 sequence: CASSLGGRGAEGYTF. DNA of the CDR3: TGTGCCAGCAGCTTAGGGGGGAGGGGCGCGGAAGGCTACACCTTC.

This clonotype was picked up a small number of times. The V gene is TRBV7-2, the J gene TRBJ2-7; TRBD2 is a possible D gene (7 bases). Germline V gene data show CDR1 as SGHTA and CDR2 as FQGNSA. The CDR3 is 16 residues long. The V gene lost 2 bases and the J gene lost 3 bases, with 17 bases spanning the gap. The CDR3 here is CASSLSGGAPNYEQYF. The DNA of the CDR3 is TGTGCCAGCAGCTTATCTGGGGGGGCGCCTAACTACGAGCAGTACTTC. The full variable domain, with the rest looked up from reference TRBV7-2 and TRBJ2-7, is GAGVSQSPSNKVTEKGKDVELRCDPISGHTALYWYRQSLGQGLEFLIYFQGNSAPDKSGLPSDRFSAERTGGSVSTLTIQRTQQEDSAVYLCASSLSGGAPNYEQYFGPGTRLTVT.

This clonotype was detected a few times. In DNA form, the CDR3 reads TGTGCCAGCAGCACGCCGTCAGGGACGGGCGAGCAGTACTTC. This translates into CASSTPSGTGEQYF. This sequence joins TRBV7-6 and TRBJ2-7, with D possibly called TRBD1 or TRBD2 (5 bases each). Germline V lookup: CDR1 SGHVS, CDR2 FNYEAQ. This CDR3 is built from 14 residues. V shed 5 bases and J shed 6 bases, with 17 bases lying between them.

This clonotype has more than one count but fewer than ten. The chain is built from TRBV4-2 and TRBJ2-1, with 11 bases matching TRBD2. Germline V gene lookup returns CDR1 LGHNA and CDR2 YNFKEQ. The V and J ends lost 4 bases and 0 bases, in that order; junction bases with no gene match: 11. The CDR3 loop spans 19 amino acids. The CDR3 DNA is TGTGCCAGCAGCCTAGGAATAGCGGGAGGGCCTCCCTCCTACAATGAGCAGTTCTTC. It is translated as CASSLGIAGGPPSYNEQFF.

This chain links TRBV4-3 with TRBJ2-3; 10 bases are a match to TRBD2. Germline values: CDR1 LGHNA, CDR2 YSLEER. This CDR3 contains 18 residues. Trimming took 0 bases from V and 6 from J; bases not matched to a gene: 12. CDR3 amino acids: CASSQDILAGLTSDTQYF. The DNA of the CDR3 is TGCGCCAGCAGCCAAGATATACTAGCGGGGCTAACCTCGGATACGCAGTATTTT.

The CDR3 nucleotides read TGCGCCAGCAGCTTGGCCGGGACTAGCGGAAGGTTAGGGGAGTTCTTC. It yields the protein CASSLAGTSGRLGEFF. V gene TRBV5-1 combines with J gene TRBJ2-1; TRBD2 aligns across 11 bases. CDR1 is SGHRS, CDR2 YFSETQ, per germline. Trimming took 0 bases from V and 14 from J; bases not matched to a gene: 13. The CDR3 loop spans 16 amino acids.

The chain couples TRBV20-1 to TRBJ1-1; no reliable D call. The CDR3 runs to 13 residues. Per the germline V gene, CDR1 is DFQATT and CDR2 is SNEGSKA (reference sequence). V lost 3 bases and J 1 base, leaving 9 bases between the germline ends. CDR3 protein: CSASRDSNTEAFF. CDR3 DNA sequence: TGCAGTGCTAGTCGGGATTCGAACACTGAAGCTTTCTTT.

This clonotype came up a few times. The chain couples TRBV7-2 to TRBJ2-7; unclear D gene. V was shortened by 5 bases and J by 2 bases, with 10 bases between the two germline ends. The CDR3 is made up of 13 amino acids. The germline gives CDR1 SGHTA, CDR2 FQGNSA. The chain's CDR3 is CASSLVIAYEQYF. CDR3 sequence (DNA): TGTGCCAGCAGCCTAGTTATAGCCTACGAGCAGTACTTC.

A few counts support this clonotype. The V and J genes are TRBV12-3 or TRBV12-4 and TRBJ2-7; TRBD1 might be the D (5 bases). There are 15 residues in the CDR3. V dropped 3 bases and J dropped 1 base, with 13 bases sitting between them. The CDR3: CASSFRAGISYEQYF. DNA of the CDR3: TGTGCCAGCAGTTTTCGGGCAGGGATTTCCTACGAGCAGTACTTC.

This clonotype turned up a few times. The chain is built from TRBV20-1 and TRBJ2-1; D is perhaps TRBD2 (6 bases). Germline V gene lookup returns CDR1 DFQATT and CDR2 SNEGSKA (reference sequence). This CDR3 comprises 15 residues. Trimming shortened V by 3 bases and J by 5 bases, and 17 bases separated the two germline ends. The CDR3 here is CSASDLLGGNNEQFF. The CDR3 coding sequence is TGCAGTGCTAGTGACCTGCTGGGGGGTAACAATGAGCAGTTCTTC.

This clonotype was observed a few times. This rearrangement joins TRBV7-2 to TRBJ2-2; no clear D gene. Germline CDR1 is SGHTA and CDR2 is FQGNSA. Trimming cost V 5 bases and J 6 bases, with 13 bases left between them. This CDR3 has 14 residues. CDR3 sequence (DNA): TGTGCCAGCAGCATGTGGTTAAGCTCCGGGGAGCTGTTTTTT. Protein sequence: CASSMWLSSGELFF.

This clonotype occurred a few times. The chain recombines TRBV29-1 with TRBJ2-2, with D hard to call. The CDR3 is 12 amino acids. The germline V gene encodes CDR1 SQVTM and CDR2 ANQGSEA. The V and J ends lost 3 bases and 7 bases respectively, with 9 bases between them. The chain's CDR3 is CSVDIQSGELFF. For the CDR3, the DNA is TGCAGCGTTGATATACAAAGCGGGGAGCTGTTTTTT.

This clonotype has more than one count but fewer than ten. CDR3 coding DNA: TGTGCCAGCAGCCGAATGACTAGCACCTACGAGCAGTACTTC. Protein: CASSRMTSTYEQYF. V is TRBV5-6 and J is TRBJ2-7; TRBD2 matches 7 bases. Germline values: CDR1 SGHDT, CDR2 YYEEEE. This CDR3 is 14 amino acids long. With V trimmed by 4 bases and J by 2 bases, 6 bases remained unmatched.

This clonotype was detected only a few times. The rearrangement uses TRBV4-1 and TRBJ2-1, with D possibly TRBD2 on 5 matching bases. Germline lookup yields CDR1 MGHRA and CDR2 YSYEKL. CDR3 length: 16 residues. V was pared by 4 bases and J by 7 bases, with 20 bases between. CDR3 nucleotide sequence: TGCGCCAGCAGCCCCACCTACGCGGAGCGAGGGAATGAGCAGTTCTTC. Protein sequence: CASSPTYAERGNEQFF.

CDR3 in DNA: TGCAGTGCTAGAGATGGAGCGGGACAAGAGACCCAGTACTTC. The encoded protein is CSARDGAGQETQYF. The genes are TRBV20-1 and TRBJ2-5; TRBD2 aligns across 7 bases. The germline V gene has CDR1 DFQATT and CDR2 SNEGSKA (reference sequence). The CDR3 is 14 residues long. Trimming cost V 0 bases and J 2 bases; bases outside gene matches: 3.

This clonotype was seen many times. The chain joins TRBV6-2 or TRBV6-3 to TRBJ2-7; 8 bases line up with TRBD2. The germline V gene has CDR1 MNHEY and CDR2 SVGEGT. V gave up 7 bases and J gave up 3 bases; unmatched junction bases: 5. The CDR3 sequence is 13 residues long. For the CDR3, the DNA is TGTGCCAGCACTTATAGCGGGAACTACGAGCAGTACTTC. It encodes CASTYSGNYEQYF.

The chain links TRBV9 to TRBJ2-7; 10 positions match TRBD2. V lost 3 bases, J lost 0 bases, and 3 bases stayed unmatched. The CDR3 totals 15 residues. Germline V gene data show CDR1 as SGDLS and CDR2 as YYNGEE. CDR3 amino acids: CASSGGLAASYEQYF. The CDR3 DNA is TGTGCCAGCAGCGGAGGACTAGCGGCCTCCTACGAGCAGTACTTC.

This clonotype was counted ten times or more. The chain employs TRBV12-3 or TRBV12-4 and TRBJ1-5, with D uncertain. Trimming removed 0 bases at V and 2 bases at J, with 8 bases between. This CDR3 spans 15 amino acids. This CDR3 reads CASSLAGVGNQPQHF. The CDR3 coding sequence is TGTGCCAGCAGTTTAGCCGGGGTAGGCAATCAGCCCCAGCATTTT.

This sequence joins TRBV12-3 or TRBV12-4 and TRBJ1-2, with D tentatively TRBD1 (5 bases). This CDR3 has 12 residues. The V and J ends lost 10 bases and 7 bases respectively, with 16 bases between them. The DNA for the CDR3 is TGTGCCACAGCAGACAGATTAGGTGGCTACACCTTC. As protein: CATADRLGGYTF.

This chain uses TRBV28 with TRBJ1-2; D is uncertain. Trimming stripped 6 bases from V and 5 bases from J, with 13 bases between. Germline V gene sequence: CDR1 MDHEN, CDR2 SYDVKM. CDR3 length equals 13 residues. The CDR3 sequence: CASRLRNIYGYTF. The CDR3 bases are TGTGCCAGCAGACTCAGGAATATTTATGGCTACACCTTC.

The J gene is TRBJ2-7, the V gene TRBV11-1; TRBD1 matches 8 bases. The junction had 9 bases not matched to a gene; V was cut back by 2 bases and J by 3 bases. The germline V gene has CDR1 SGHAT and CDR2 FQDESV (reference sequence). CDR3 length equals 16 residues. The CDR3 protein is CASSLQNGQGFYEQYF. The CDR3 region has the DNA TGTGCCAGCAGCTTACAAAACGGACAGGGATTCTACGAGCAGTACTTC.